The 19 T cell receptor beta chains given below trace back to one sample, sequenced in a study of PD-1 blockade in mismatch repair-deficient tumors. Profiled with immunoSEQ multiplex PCR; TCRdb holds only in-frame clones, not every one. The sample lists some 66,000 clones, about 91% occurring once. The sequencing here drew on peripheral blood, taken 52 weeks after starting pembrolizumab. The receptors shown here come from an adult with mismatch repair-deficient cancer.

The chain uses TRBV27 and TRBJ2-6; TRBD1 aligns across 8 bases. This CDR3 region has 17 residues. Germline CDR1 MNHEY, CDR2 SMNVEV (reference sequence). V trimming: 5 bases; J trimming: 1 base; junction bases outside the gene matches: 7. In DNA, the CDR3 is TGTGCCAGCAGTCCTGGGACAGGTCGATCTGGGGCCAACGTCCTGACTTTC. The encoded protein is CASSPGTGRSGANVLTF.

The V call is TRBV5-5, the J call TRBJ1-1; 10 bases are shared with TRBD1. From germline, CDR1 is SGHKS and CDR2 YYEKEE (reference sequence). The junction had 1 base not matched to a gene; V was cut back by 3 bases and J by 5 bases. The CDR3 covers 13 residues. The CDR3 DNA reads TGTGCCAGCAGCTGGGACAGGGGAACTGAAGCTTTCTTT. Translating gives CASSWDRGTEAFF.

The genes are TRBV28 and TRBJ1-5; no reliable D call. Germline CDR1 and CDR2: MDHEN and SYDVKM. The CDR3 length is 14 residues. The V and J ends lost 7 bases and 7 bases respectively, with 17 bases between them. CDR3 nucleotides: TGTGCCAGCACCCTTTTTCGAGGTGGACAGCCCCAGCATTTT. Its translation is CASTLFRGGQPQHF.

The gene calls are TRBV11-1 and TRBJ2-2; maybe TRBD1 (5 bases). The CDR3 has 14 residues. In germline, CDR1 is SGHAT, CDR2 FQDESV (reference sequence). Trimming left V 5 bases short and J 1 base short, with 8 bases between. The CDR3 reads CASSKDRNTGELFF. In nucleotides, the CDR3 is TGTGCCAGCAGCAAAGACAGGAACACCGGGGAGCTGTTTTTT.

The chain employs TRBV5-1 and TRBJ2-1; TRBD2 matches at 9 bases. V shed 0 bases, J shed 10 bases, and the junction held 8 bases outside the gene matches. Germline CDR1 SGHRS, CDR2 YFSETQ. This CDR3 is built from 15 residues. CDR3 sequence reads: CASSLVSSGDQEQFF. The CDR3 DNA reads TGCGCCAGCAGCTTGGTTTCTAGCGGGGACCAGGAGCAGTTCTTC. Supplemented by reference TRBV5-1 and TRBJ2-1, the full variable domain reads KAGVTQTPRYLIKTRGQQVTLSCSPISGHRSVSWYQQTPGQGLQFLFEYFSETQRNKGNFPGRFSGRQFSNSRSEMNVSTLELGDSALYLCASSLVSSGDQEQFFGPGTRLTVL.

The gene calls are TRBV27 and TRBJ2-7; 7 nucleotides align to TRBD2. V was clipped by 2 bases and J by 12 bases; unmatched bases: 7. CDR1 is MNHEY and CDR2 is SMNVEV in the germline V gene (reference sequence). CDR3 length equals 12 residues. The DNA for the CDR3 is TGTGCCAGCAGTTTAGTGGGGCGGGAGTGGTACTTC. The encoded protein is CASSLVGREWYF.

In nucleotides, the CDR3 is TGCAGCGTTGAAGATCGGGGGGGTGTTAATGAAAAACTGTTTTTT. It is translated as CSVEDRGGVNEKLFF. The chain couples TRBV29-1 to TRBJ1-4; a weak D match, TRBD1 (5 bases). Between the trimmed V and J ends, which lost 0 bases and 4 bases, there was a span of 12 bases. The CDR3 covers 15 residues. Germline assignment: CDR1 SQVTM and CDR2 ANQGSEA. Full variable domain (rest looked up from reference TRBV29-1 and TRBJ1-4): SAVISQKPSRDICQRGTSLTIQCQVDSQVTMMFWYRQQPGQSLTLIATANQGSEATYESGFVIDKFPISRPNLTFSTLTVSNMSPEDSSIYLCSVEDRGGVNEKLFFGSGTQLSVL.

With respect to this clone: At one end the junction does not follow the germline gene, possibly because of a read error. This chain uses TRBV7-2 with TRBJ2-2, with 13 positions matching TRBD2. This CDR3 comprises 17 residues. The germline V gene encodes CDR1 SGHTA and CDR2 FQGNSA. CDR3 DNA sequence: TGTGCCAGCAGCCTAGCGTTACTAGCGGGAGGGACCGGGGAGCTGTTTTTT. It codes for CASSLALLAGGTGELFF.

This chain links TRBV30 with TRBJ1-5; no firm D call. The CDR3 is 13 amino acids. Trimming took off 0 bases at V and 3 bases at J, with 6 bases between the two ends. Germline lookup yields CDR1 GTSNPN and CDR2 SVGIG (reference sequence). The CDR3 nucleotides are TGTGCCTGGAGTGTACATGACAATCAGCCCCAGCATTTT. Protein sequence: CAWSVHDNQPQHF.

The CDR3, as DNA: TGCAGCGTTGAAGATGCCAGGGGCCCCCCAGATACGCAGTATTTT. Protein: CSVEDARGPPDTQYF. V usage is TRBV29-1 and J usage is TRBJ2-3, with D perhaps matching TRBD1 (6 bases). Germline V CDR1 and CDR2: SQVTM, ANQGSEA. This CDR3 spans 15 amino acids. V was shortened by 0 bases and J by 4 bases, with 14 bases between the two germline ends.

V usage is TRBV19 and J usage is TRBJ2-2, with D hard to call. Germline V lookup: CDR1 LNHDA, CDR2 SQIVND (reference sequence). The V end was cut by 3 bases, the J end by 4 bases, with 6 bases between. The CDR3 loop spans 13 amino acids. The CDR3 DNA is TGTGCCAGTAGTATTTACTTCACCGGGGAGCTGTTTTTT. Encoded protein: CASSIYFTGELFF.

The chain employs TRBV7-6 and TRBJ2-1, with TRBD2 identical over 15 bases. V was clipped by 0 bases and J by 2 bases; unmatched bases: 11. The CDR3 runs to 21 residues. Germline V lookup: CDR1 SGHVS, CDR2 FNYEAQ. The CDR3 protein is CASSLALGTSGRSFAYNEQFF. CDR3 DNA sequence: TGTGCCAGCAGCTTAGCTCTGGGGACTAGCGGGAGGAGTTTCGCCTACAATGAGCAGTTCTTC.

The chain employs TRBV7-8 and TRBJ2-5; D is perhaps TRBD1 (5 bases). Germline V gene lookup returns CDR1 SGHVS and CDR2 FQNEAQ. The CDR3 contains 13 residues. V was cut by 5 bases and J by 5 bases, with 12 bases left in between. CDR3 sequence reads: CASSPDSVETQYF. The DNA of the CDR3 is TGTGCCAGCAGCCCAGACAGTGTGGAGACCCAGTACTTC.

This clone was detected only once. The chain employs TRBV4-2 and TRBJ2-7, with 12 bases matching TRBD2. V lost 0 bases and J lost 5; bases outside the gene matches: 11. In germline, CDR1 is LGHNA, CDR2 YNFKEQ. This CDR3 contains 18 residues. The CDR3 spells CASSQDRLGLAGPDEQYF. The CDR3 DNA reads as TGTGCCAGCAGCCAAGATCGCCTTGGACTAGCGGGACCCGACGAGCAGTACTTC.

The V gene is TRBV11-3, the J gene TRBJ2-3; 10 bases are shared with TRBD1. Germline CDR1 is SGHNT and CDR2 is YENEEA. CDR3 length: 18 amino acids. J was trimmed by 8 bases and V by 1 base; bases with no gene match: 15. Here the CDR3 reads CASSLGLLRDRGFPTQYF. Written as DNA, the CDR3 is TGTGCCAGCAGCTTAGGTCTTCTCCGGGACAGGGGATTTCCTACGCAGTATTTT.

This chain connects TRBV7-2 to TRBJ2-7; 11 bases match TRBD2. Germline V CDR1 and CDR2: SGHTA, FQGNSA. The CDR3 runs 15 residues. J was trimmed by 6 bases and V by 3 bases; bases with no gene match: 7. The CDR3 sequence is CASSFTGLAGAEQYF. The CDR3 coding sequence is TGTGCCAGCAGCTTCACCGGACTAGCGGGCGCCGAGCAGTACTTC.

The chain recombines TRBV9 with TRBJ2-3, with 10 nucleotides matching TRBD2. The germline gives CDR1 SGDLS, CDR2 YYNGEE. The CDR3 length is 17 residues. V lost 3 bases, J lost 2 bases, and 9 bases stayed unmatched. CDR3 coding DNA: TGTGCCAGCAGCGCCCGAACCGGACTAGCGGCCACAGATACGCAGTATTTT. Protein sequence: CASSARTGLAATDTQYF.

The rearrangement joins TRBV9 to TRBJ2-5; TRBD2 matches 12 bases. Germline CDR1 and CDR2: SGDLS and YYNGEE. The CDR3 runs 17 residues. Trimming took 0 bases from V and 5 from J; bases not matched to a gene: 8. The CDR3 reads CASSVGLAGGPRETQYF. CDR3 DNA sequence: TGTGCCAGCAGCGTAGGGCTAGCGGGAGGGCCGAGGGAGACCCAGTACTTC.

This chain connects TRBV11-3 to TRBJ2-5, with D tentatively TRBD1 (6 bases). V lost 6 bases and J lost 2, with 13 bases in between. Germline CDR1 reads SGHNT; CDR2 reads YENEEA. The CDR3 totals 14 residues. The CDR3 spells CASSLGRGQETQYF. CDR3 coding DNA: TGTGCCAGCAGTCTGGGAAGGGGGCAAGAGACCCAGTACTTC.